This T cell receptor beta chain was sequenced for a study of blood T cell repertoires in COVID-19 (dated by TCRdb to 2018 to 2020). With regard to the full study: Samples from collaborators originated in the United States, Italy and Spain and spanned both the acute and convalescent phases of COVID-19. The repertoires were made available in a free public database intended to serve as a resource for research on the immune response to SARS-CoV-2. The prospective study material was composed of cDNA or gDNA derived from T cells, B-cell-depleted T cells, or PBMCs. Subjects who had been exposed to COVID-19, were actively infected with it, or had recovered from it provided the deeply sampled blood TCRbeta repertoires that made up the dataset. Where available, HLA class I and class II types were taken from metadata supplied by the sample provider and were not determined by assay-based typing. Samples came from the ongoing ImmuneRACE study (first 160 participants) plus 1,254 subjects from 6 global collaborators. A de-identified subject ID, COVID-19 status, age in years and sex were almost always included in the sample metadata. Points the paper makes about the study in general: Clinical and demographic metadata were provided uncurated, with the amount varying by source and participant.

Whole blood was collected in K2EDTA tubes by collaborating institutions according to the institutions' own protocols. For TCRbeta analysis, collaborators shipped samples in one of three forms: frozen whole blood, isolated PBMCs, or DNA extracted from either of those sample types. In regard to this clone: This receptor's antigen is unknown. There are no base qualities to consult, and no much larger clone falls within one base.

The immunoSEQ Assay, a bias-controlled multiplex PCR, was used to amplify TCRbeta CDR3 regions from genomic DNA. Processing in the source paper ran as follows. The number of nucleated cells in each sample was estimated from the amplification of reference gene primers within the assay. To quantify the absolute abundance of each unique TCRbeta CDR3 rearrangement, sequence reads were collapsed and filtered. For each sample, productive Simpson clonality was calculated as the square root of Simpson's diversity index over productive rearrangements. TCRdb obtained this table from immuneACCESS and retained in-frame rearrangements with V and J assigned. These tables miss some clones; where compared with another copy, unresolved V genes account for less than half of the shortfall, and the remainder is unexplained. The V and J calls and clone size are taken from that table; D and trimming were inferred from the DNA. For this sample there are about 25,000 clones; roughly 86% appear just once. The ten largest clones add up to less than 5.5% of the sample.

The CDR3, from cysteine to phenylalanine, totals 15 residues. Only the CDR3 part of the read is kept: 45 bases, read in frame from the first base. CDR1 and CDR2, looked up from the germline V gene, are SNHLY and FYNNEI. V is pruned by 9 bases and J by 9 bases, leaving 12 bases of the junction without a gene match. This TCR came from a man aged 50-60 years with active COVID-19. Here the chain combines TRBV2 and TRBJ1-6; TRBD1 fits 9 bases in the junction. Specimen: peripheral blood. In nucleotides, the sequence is TGTGCCAGTCGGCCGGGACAGGGAGTTAGTTCACCCCTCCACTTT. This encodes CASRPGQGVSSPLHF.